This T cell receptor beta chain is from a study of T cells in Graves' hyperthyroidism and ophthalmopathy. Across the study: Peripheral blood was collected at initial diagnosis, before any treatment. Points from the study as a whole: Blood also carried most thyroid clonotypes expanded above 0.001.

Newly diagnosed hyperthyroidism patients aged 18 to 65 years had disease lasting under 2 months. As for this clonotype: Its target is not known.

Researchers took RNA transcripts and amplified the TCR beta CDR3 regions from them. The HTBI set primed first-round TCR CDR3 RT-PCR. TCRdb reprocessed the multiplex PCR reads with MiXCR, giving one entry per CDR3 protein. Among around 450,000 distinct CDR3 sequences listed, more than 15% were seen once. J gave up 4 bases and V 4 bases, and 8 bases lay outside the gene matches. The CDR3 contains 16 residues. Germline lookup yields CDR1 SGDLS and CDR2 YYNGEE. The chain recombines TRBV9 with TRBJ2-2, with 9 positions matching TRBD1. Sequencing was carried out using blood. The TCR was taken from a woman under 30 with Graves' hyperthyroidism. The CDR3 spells CASSSGQGSTTGELFF. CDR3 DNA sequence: TGTGCCAGCAGCTCCGGACAGGGGTCGACCACCGGGGAGCTGTTTTTT.